These 4 T cell receptor beta chains were all obtained from the same sample, sequenced in a study of cytomegalovirus exposure and HLA in healthy donors. PCR used 60 Vbeta primers and 13 Jbeta primers. Data came from immunoSEQ multiplex PCR; TCRdb stores just in-frame clones and leaves some out. The table lists 130,000 or so clones, roughly 60% of them singletons, with roughly 2.5% in the top ten. Sequencing used PBMCs. These receptor sequences come from a woman aged 40 to 50 in good health and CMV-seronegative.

The genes are TRBV19 and TRBJ2-3; D remains unclear. Between the trimmed V and J ends, which lost 9 bases and 2 bases, there was a span of 18 bases. Germline loops: CDR1 LNHDA, CDR2 SQIVND (reference sequence). This CDR3 spans 15 amino acids. DNA for the CDR3: TGTGCCAGCCAGTCCGTGACATATTCCACAGATACGCAGTATTTT. This gives the protein CASQSVTYSTDTQYF.

V usage is TRBV7-4 and J usage is TRBJ1-2; D remains unclear. This CDR3 spans 16 amino acids. V shed 5 bases and J shed 1 base, with 17 bases lying between them. Germline V gene sequence: CDR1 SGHVT, CDR2 SQSDAQ. CDR3 coding DNA: TGTGCCAGCAGCACAACGTCCAGGAGGCGTAACTATGGCTACACCTTC. Protein sequence: CASSTTSRRRNYGYTF.

This clone was observed once. The chain employs TRBV7-3 and TRBJ1-2, with D perhaps matching TRBD1 (6 bases). V lost 0 bases to trimming and J lost 7 bases, with 15 bases between them. This CDR3 region has 15 residues. Germline V gene sequence: CDR1 SGHTA, CDR2 FQGTGA. This CDR3 is CASSLTGRTEVGYTF. The CDR3 DNA is TGTGCCAGCAGCTTAACGGGTCGGACAGAGGTTGGCTACACCTTC.

This clone has a single count. The chain uses TRBV6-5 and TRBJ1-1, with D maybe TRBD1 (6 bases). Trimming cost V 3 bases and J 5 bases, with 13 bases left between them. The CDR3 totals 14 residues. Germline loops: CDR1 MNHEY, CDR2 SVGAGI. For the CDR3, the DNA is TGTGCCAGCAGTTATTCAACAGGGCGGACTGAAGCTTTCTTT. Amino acid sequence: CASSYSTGRTEAFF.